The 10 T cell receptor beta chains listed next were all sequenced from one sample in a study of human T cells and chemical hapten exposure. Described time point: patch test 3, about 24 weeks after DPC sensitization. Treatment described: therapeutic diphenylcyclopropenone sensitization with weekly scalp DPC. A single record per CDR3 protein comes from TCRdb applying MiXCR to the RACE reads. The sample contains about 200,000 distinct CDR3 sequences, around 25% of which appear only once. The source was whole blood, collected in connection with sensitization to the hapten diphenylcyclopropenone (DPC). The receptors stem from a woman between 40 and 55 years old with alopecia areata. Some clones in this sample may be carry-over from other donors' samples.

This sequence joins TRBV3-1 and TRBJ2-1; 8 positions match TRBD1. The CDR3 sequence is 13 residues long. The ends lost 10 bases at V and 1 base at J; junction bases unmatched: 3. Germline assignment: CDR1 LGHDT and CDR2 YNNKEL (reference sequence). The CDR3 loop is CATRGLSYNEQFF. In nucleotides, the CDR3 is TGTGCCACCAGGGGGCTATCCTACAATGAGCAGTTCTTC.

This chain uses TRBV24-1 with TRBJ2-7; 8 bases are shared with TRBD1. Per the germline V gene, CDR1 is KGHDR and CDR2 is SFDVKD. This CDR3 region has 16 residues. V shed 4 bases, J shed 2 bases, and the junction held 9 bases outside the gene matches. CDR3: CATSEAGTGNTYEQYF. The CDR3 DNA is TGTGCCACCAGTGAAGCCGGGACAGGAAACACCTACGAGCAGTACTTC.

The gene calls are TRBV12-3 or TRBV12-4 and TRBJ2-2, with 9 nucleotides matching TRBD1. The CDR3 has 18 residues. Trimming at V came to 5 bases and at J to 3 bases, leaving 13 bases not matched to a gene. In DNA form, the CDR3 reads TGTGCCAGCAGTAAAGAGGACAGGGGATTTTGGGACACCGGGGAGCTGTTTTTT. It yields the protein CASSKEDRGFWDTGELFF.

This clonotype was seen only a few times. The rearrangement uses TRBV28 and TRBJ2-6; D perhaps matches TRBD2 (6 bases). V was shortened by 5 bases and J by 2 bases, with 10 bases between the two germline ends. CDR1 and CDR2 (germline): MDHEN, SYDVKM. The CDR3 contains 15 residues. Here the CDR3 reads CASSPPGAGANVLTF. CDR3 DNA sequence: TGTGCCAGCAGTCCCCCGGGGGCTGGGGCCAACGTCCTGACTTTC.

The CDR3, as DNA: TGCGCCAGCAGCTTGGTCCCGACAGGGGAAAGCACTGAAGCTTTCTTT. Translating gives CASSLVPTGESTEAFF. This chain uses TRBV5-1 with TRBJ1-1, with 8 positions matching TRBD1. V shed 0 bases and J 4 bases; nucleotides not matched to a gene: 8. The CDR3 is made up of 16 amino acids. CDR1 is SGHRS and CDR2 is YFSETQ in the germline V gene. Variable domain in full (rest from reference TRBV5-1 and TRBJ1-1): KAGVTQTPRYLIKTRGQQVTLSCSPISGHRSVSWYQQTPGQGLQFLFEYFSETQRNKGNFPGRFSGRQFSNSRSEMNVSTLELGDSALYLCASSLVPTGESTEAFFGQGTRLTVV.

There are a few counts of this clonotype. The V call is TRBV20-1, the J call TRBJ2-1; 15 bases agree with TRBD2. V lost 3 bases and J lost 5; bases outside the gene matches: 5. From germline, CDR1 is DFQATT and CDR2 SNEGSKA (reference sequence). The CDR3 contains 16 residues. The CDR3 sequence: CSARGTSGRYHNEQFF. Here the CDR3 DNA reads TGCAGTGCTAGGGGGACTAGCGGGAGGTACCACAATGAGCAGTTCTTC.

This clonotype was seen only a few times. J is TRBJ1-5 and V is TRBV27; the D is unclear. Trimming cost V 8 bases and J 0 bases, with 8 bases left between them. The CDR3 runs to 13 residues. Germline loops: CDR1 MNHEY, CDR2 SMNVEV (reference sequence). The CDR3 here is CASGGYSNQPQHF. In nucleotides, the CDR3 is TGTGCCAGCGGTGGTTATAGCAATCAGCCCCAGCATTTT.

This clonotype was seen a handful of times. The chain joins TRBV11-2 to TRBJ1-1; D is possibly TRBD1 (5 bases). V was clipped by 0 bases and J by 7 bases, with 9 bases between them. This CDR3 is 13 amino acids long. The germline V gene has CDR1 SGHAT and CDR2 FQNNGV. The CDR3 spells CASSLDRQGEAFF. CDR3 nucleotide sequence: TGTGCCAGCAGCTTAGATAGGCAGGGTGAAGCTTTCTTT.

This clonotype was detected a few times. The rearrangement uses TRBV20-1 and TRBJ2-7; D remains ambiguous. This CDR3 contains 11 residues. Germline V gives CDR1 DFQATT, CDR2 SNEGSKA (reference sequence). V gave up 3 bases and J gave up 5 bases, with 8 bases separating them. CDR3 coding DNA: TGCAGTGCTAGTGGGCAGGACGAGCAGTACTTC. It yields the protein CSASGQDEQYF.

This chain links TRBV7-2 with TRBJ2-2; 8 positions match TRBD2. Per germline, CDR1 SGHTA and CDR2 FQGNSA. Trimming took 4 bases from V and 6 from J; bases not matched to a gene: 7. The CDR3 spans 15 residues. The CDR3 sequence: CASSSRGGRPGELFF. In nucleotides, the CDR3 is TGTGCCAGCAGCTCCCGCGGGGGGCGGCCCGGGGAGCTGTTTTTT. The variable domain in full, with the rest retrieved from reference TRBV7-2 and TRBJ2-2, is GAGVSQSPSNKVTEKGKDVELRCDPISGHTALYWYRQSLGQGLEFLIYFQGNSAPDKSGLPSDRFSAERTGGSVSTLTIQRTQQEDSAVYLCASSSRGGRPGELFFGEGSRLTVL.